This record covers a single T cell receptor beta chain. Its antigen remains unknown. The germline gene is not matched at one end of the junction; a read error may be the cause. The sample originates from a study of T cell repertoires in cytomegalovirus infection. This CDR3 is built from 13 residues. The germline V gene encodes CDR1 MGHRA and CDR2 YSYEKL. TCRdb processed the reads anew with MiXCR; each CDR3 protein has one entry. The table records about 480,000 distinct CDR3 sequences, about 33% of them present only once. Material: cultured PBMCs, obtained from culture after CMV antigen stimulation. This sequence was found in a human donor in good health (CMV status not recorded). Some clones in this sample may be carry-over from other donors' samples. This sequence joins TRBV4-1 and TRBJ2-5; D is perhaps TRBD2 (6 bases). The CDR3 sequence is CASSFSPGAEEGF. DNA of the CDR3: TGCGCCAGCAGCTTCTCGCCGGGAGCCGAAGAGGGCTTC.